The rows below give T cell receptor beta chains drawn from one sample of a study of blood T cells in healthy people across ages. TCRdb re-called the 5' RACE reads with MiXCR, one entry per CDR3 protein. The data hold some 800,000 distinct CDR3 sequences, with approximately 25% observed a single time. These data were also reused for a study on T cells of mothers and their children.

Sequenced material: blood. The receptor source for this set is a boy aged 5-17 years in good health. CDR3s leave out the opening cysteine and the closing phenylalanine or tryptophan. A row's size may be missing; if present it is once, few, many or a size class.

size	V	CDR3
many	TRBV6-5	ASRMNTEAF
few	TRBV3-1	ASSQPEGETQY
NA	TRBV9	ASSVKTPGLASEQF
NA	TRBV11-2	ASARPLQGRGTEAF
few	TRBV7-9	ASSTHLQETQY
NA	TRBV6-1	ASSEAWGNTEAF
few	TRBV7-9	ASSSVAGNQETQY
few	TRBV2	ASSEIAGELGTQY
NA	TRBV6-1	ASSEMTGLYNEQF
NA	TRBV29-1	SVEEQDRFNYGYT
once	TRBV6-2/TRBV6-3	ASSPDRVNYDYT
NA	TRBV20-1	SALILDSLQGNQPQH
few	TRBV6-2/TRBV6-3	ASSRLAGGPPNTGELF
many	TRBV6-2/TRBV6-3	ASGQSQEKLF
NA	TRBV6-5	ASTRGSAETQY
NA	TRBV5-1	ASSLSSAVADTQY
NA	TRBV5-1	ASSLAGTAGGGSIQY
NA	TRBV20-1	SARPGTGPTEAF
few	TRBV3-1	ASSQQSGNTIY
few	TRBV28	ASSPTRTGGYEQY
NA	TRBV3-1	ASSQESLAGDGEQF
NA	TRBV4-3	ASSLGAQTGELF
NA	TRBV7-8	ASSLGASAETQY
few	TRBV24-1	ATSDPQTTLLSTGELF
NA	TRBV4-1	ASSSQGPASYEQY
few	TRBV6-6	ASSPFTGFYEQY
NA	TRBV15	ATSARTGGYEQY
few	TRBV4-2	ASSREVPTGSGELF
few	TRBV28	ASSLHPGGAKIRSYEQY
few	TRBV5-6	ASSLALAGGPWGQETQY
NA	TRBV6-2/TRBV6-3	ASSYASGGAYEQY
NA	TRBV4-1	ASSQGALAGRETQY
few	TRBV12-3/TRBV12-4	ASSGTVYNSPLH
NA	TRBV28	ASTGQGLADSNQPQH
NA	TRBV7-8	ASSLVSGAPDGNTIY
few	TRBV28	ASNPPQGTNQPQH
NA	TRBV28	ASSFVERHNEKLF
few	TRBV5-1	ASSTGTSGHHEQF
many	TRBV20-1	SAREAVSGELF
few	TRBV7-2	ASSLVVTARDGYT
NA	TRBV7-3	ASREQGRNEQF